This T cell receptor (beta chain) stems from a study of vaccination effects on CD4 cells after COVID-19 (dated 2022 in TCRdb). Describing the broader study: Each participant received two doses of an mRNA SARS-CoV-2 vaccine, either BNT162b2 or mRNA-1273. Altogether, roughly 10 COVID-19 convalescent patients and a few SARS-CoV-2-naive healthy vaccine recipients made up the full study. Cultures from other donors in the study were sequenced using the Oncomine TCR Beta short-read assay on an Illumina iSeq 100. SARS-CoV-2 spike-specific CD4+ TCR repertoires from before and after mRNA vaccination were compared in COVID-19 convalescent patients and in infection-naive vaccine recipients.

In the ViraFEST assay, PBMC were stimulated with viral peptide pools, and TCR sequencing was then used to find antigen-specific CD4+ T cell clonotypes based on their expansion. After 10 to 11 days of culture, CD4+ T cells were isolated with the EasySep CD4+ T cell isolation kit. Negative nucleocapsid antibody results before and after vaccination confirmed that the healthy vaccine recipients had no prior SARS-CoV-2 infection. Two million PBMC per well were cultured with around 10 ug/ml peptides in IMDM containing approximately 4.5% human AB serum, about 9 IU/ml IL-2 and gentamicin. Half of the culture medium was replaced with fresh IL-2-containing medium on days 3 and 7. Unless otherwise noted, each peptide stimulation condition was cultured in triplicate wells. Using Ficoll-Paque Plus gradient centrifugation, PBMC were separated from whole blood and then either used fresh or cryopreserved at -140C. The spike proteins of SARS-CoV-2 and of the common cold coronaviruses HCoV-NL63, HCoV-OC43 and HCoV-229E were spanned by overlapping peptide pools. Genomic DNA was extracted from cultured CD4+ T cells with the QIAamp micro DNA kit.

Paper-wide results and their limitations: In healthy vaccine recipients, vaccine-induced clones were almost all SARS-CoV-2 mono-reactive, with only 1 of 255 cross-reactive with common cold coronaviruses. Limitations of the study were the small number of convalescent patients and the absence of early post-infection timepoints. Marked clonal contraction was observed in both infection-induced and vaccine-induced clones at late post-vaccination timepoints, consistent with waning T cell responses.

A word on this clone: There is no known antigen for this receptor. Within one base of it there is no much larger clone, and no base qualities were kept.

Library preparation employed the immunoSEQ multiplex PCR assay. TCR beta CDR3 sequencing was performed on DNA from the cultured, isolated CD4+ T cells. In the source study's methods: Non-productive TCR sequences were discarded, and reads were trimmed to the CDR3 region, with only CDR3s of 7 or more amino acids retained. Antigen-specific clonotypes were identified using the MANAFEST web app by comparison of expansion in peptide wells against reference cultures. To be called positive, a clone needed expansion at FDR<0.05 compared with the reference and with all other wells, an odds ratio greater than 5, and a frequency greater than 0.1% in two replicate wells. A clonotype was called cross-reactive if it was significantly expanded both in SARS-CoV-2 spike wells and in at least one common cold coronavirus spike condition. CDR3 similarity was assessed by Levenshtein distance using the stringdist R package, and unrooted trees were constructed with ape in R 3.6.1. TCRdb mirrors the immuneACCESS table, restricted to in-frame sequences. Some clones are absent from its copies; in checked studies, under half trace to an unresolved V gene, and the reason for the others is unknown. Clone size and the V and J calls come from that table; the DNA yielded D and trimming. The sample has roughly 30,000 clones on record, around 80% of them singletons. Of the sample, approximately 31% falls within the top ten clones.

The starting material was CD4+ T cells from PBMCs cultured with SARS-CoV-2 spike peptides, obtained before COVID-19 vaccination. In the paper's terms, the cell subset or site label means: SARS-CoV-2 spike overlapping peptide pool stimulation. The receptor was isolated from a human donor who received a COVID-19 vaccine.

The CDR3 reads CAWSATTGPQGYTF. The bases read TGTGCCTGGAGCGCAACGACAGGACCTCAGGGCTACACCTTC. In this chain, TRBV30 is recombined with TRBJ1-2, with a tentative D gene TRBD1 over 6 matching bases. The junction shows trimming of 3 bases on V and 8 bases on J, plus 19 bases between the germline ends. From the germline V gene (reference sequence), CDR1 is GTSNPN and CDR2 is SVGIG. The CDR3 contains 14 residues, cysteine and phenylalanine counted. The read is trimmed to its CDR3 DNA, 42 bases read in frame from base 1.